The 10 T cell receptor beta chains in this list originate from one sample, sequenced in a study of Graves' ophthalmopathy and Graves' hyperthyroidism. RNA transcripts were the source from which TCR beta CDR3 regions were amplified. First-round RT-PCR relied on HTBI primers, and a second-round multiplex PCR came next. TCRdb passed the multiplex PCR reads through MiXCR, listing each CDR3 protein once. The sample consists of 680,000 or so distinct CDR3 sequences, roughly 20% of them appearing once. Sequencing was carried out using peripheral blood. The receptor source for this set is a woman younger than 30 with stable Graves' hyperthyroidism. Some clones in this sample may be carry-over from other donors' samples.

The gene calls are TRBV7-9 and TRBJ2-5; the match to TRBD2 covers 15 bases. The germline gives CDR1 SEHNR, CDR2 FQNEAQ (reference sequence). The CDR3 spans 16 residues. V shed 0 bases, J shed 5 bases, and the junction held 1 base outside the gene matches. The CDR3 spells CASSLAGTSGRETQYF. CDR3 nucleotide sequence: TGTGCCAGCAGCTTAGCCGGGACTAGCGGGAGGGAGACCCAGTACTTC.

This clonotype showed up many times. The chain recombines TRBV6-2 or TRBV6-3 with TRBJ1-2, with TRBD1 matching 9 bases. V shed 2 bases, J shed 6 bases, and the junction held 10 bases outside the gene matches. Germline V gives CDR1 MNHEY, CDR2 SVGEGT. The CDR3 spans 16 residues. CDR3 bases: TGTGCCAGCAGTTACACGCCACAGGGGGCGAAGGATGGCTACACCTTC. Translating it yields CASSYTPQGAKDGYTF.

This clonotype was counted ten times or more. The chain has TRBV28 and TRBJ1-2; D gene unclear. CDR3 length: 13 residues. Germline V CDR1 and CDR2: MDHEN, SYDVKM. Trimming removed 2 bases at V and 1 base at J, with 5 bases between. In nucleotides, the CDR3 is TGTGCCAGCAGTTTAGCAGATAACTATGGCTACACCTTC. Translating gives CASSLADNYGYTF.

The rearrangement links TRBV3-1 to TRBJ2-7; TRBD1 agrees at 8 bases. Germline lookup yields CDR1 LGHDT and CDR2 YNNKEL (reference sequence). The V and J ends lost 3 bases and 5 bases, in that order; junction bases with no gene match: 6. This CDR3 is built from 14 residues. The chain's CDR3 is CASSHSTGGHEQYF. CDR3 nucleotides: TGTGCCAGCAGCCATAGTACAGGGGGTCACGAGCAGTACTTC.

The chain combines TRBV6-1 with TRBJ2-5, with D possibly TRBD1 on 5 matching bases. The CDR3 is 13 residues long. CDR1 is MNHNS, CDR2 SASEGT, per germline. Trimming cost V 8 bases and J 5 bases, with 15 bases left between them. In nucleotides, the CDR3 is TGTGCCAGCGCGGCAGGGCTATGGGAGACCCAGTACTTC. As protein: CASAAGLWETQYF.

The sample holds many counts of this clonotype. The chain combines TRBV19 with TRBJ1-6, with D possibly matching TRBD1 (6 bases). V lost 3 bases, J lost 7 bases, and 16 bases lay in between. The germline CDR1 and CDR2 sequences are LNHDA and SQIVND (reference sequence). CDR3 length: 16 amino acids. The DNA of the CDR3 is TGTGCCAGTAGTATCTACAGGGCATGGGAGAATTCACCCCTCCACTTT. It specifies CASSIYRAWENSPLHF.

This clonotype came up many times. V and J are TRBV4-3 and TRBJ1-6; D unclear. The CDR3 length is 15 residues. The germline V and J ends were trimmed by 0 bases and 9 bases, with 12 bases remaining between them. The germline V gene encodes CDR1 LGHNA and CDR2 YSLEER. The CDR3 coding sequence is TGCGCCAGCAGCCAAGAGACAAGGTTTACTTCACCCCTCCACTTT. The encoded protein is CASSQETRFTSPLHF.

The chain employs TRBV5-1 and TRBJ2-5; D gene ambiguous. This CDR3 is 14 amino acids long. V was shortened by 3 bases and J by 0 bases, with 9 bases between the two germline ends. CDR1 SGHRS and CDR2 YFSETQ come from the germline V gene. In DNA form, the CDR3 reads TGCGCCAGCAGCTCGACAAGTTACCAAGAGACCCAGTACTTC. Amino acid sequence: CASSSTSYQETQYF.

The V call is TRBV27, the J call TRBJ1-2; TRBD1 aligns across 8 bases. J was trimmed by 8 bases and V by 3 bases; bases with no gene match: 11. The CDR3 extends over 15 amino acids. Germline CDR1 reads MNHEY; CDR2 reads SMNVEV (reference sequence). CDR3 amino acids: CASSFLATGAHGYTF. CDR3 DNA sequence: TGTGCCAGCAGTTTCCTCGCGACAGGGGCCCACGGCTACACCTTC.

The J gene is TRBJ2-5, the V gene TRBV18, with D unresolved. The CDR3 covers 13 residues. CDR1 and CDR2 from the germline V gene are KGHSH and LQKENI. The V end lost 0 bases, the J end lost 5 bases, and 7 bases lay between the germline ends. CDR3 sequence: CASSPPLNETQYF. The CDR3 DNA reads as TGTGCCAGCTCACCACCACTGAACGAGACCCAGTACTTC.